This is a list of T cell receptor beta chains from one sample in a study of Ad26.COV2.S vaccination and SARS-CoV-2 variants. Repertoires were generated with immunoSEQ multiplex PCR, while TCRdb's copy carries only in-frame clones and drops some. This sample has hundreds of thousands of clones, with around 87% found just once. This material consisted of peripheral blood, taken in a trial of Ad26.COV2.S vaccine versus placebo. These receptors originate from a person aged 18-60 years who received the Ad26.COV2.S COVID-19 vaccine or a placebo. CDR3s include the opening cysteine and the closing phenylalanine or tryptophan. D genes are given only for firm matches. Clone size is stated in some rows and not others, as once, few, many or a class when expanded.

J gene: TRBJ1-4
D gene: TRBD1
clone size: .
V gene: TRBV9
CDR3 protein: CASSQSDRELTTNEKLFF
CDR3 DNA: TGTGCCAGCAGCCAGTCGGACAGGGAGCTTACAACTAATGAAAAACTGTTTTTT

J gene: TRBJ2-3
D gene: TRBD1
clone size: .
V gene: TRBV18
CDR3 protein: CASSPPVTGTDTQYF
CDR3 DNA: TGTGCCAGCTCACCACCTGTGACAGGGACAGATACGCAGTATTTT

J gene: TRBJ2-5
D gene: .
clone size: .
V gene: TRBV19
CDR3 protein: CASTDGGFQETQYF
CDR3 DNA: TGTGCCAGTACCGATGGGGGGTTCCAAGAGACCCAGTACTTC

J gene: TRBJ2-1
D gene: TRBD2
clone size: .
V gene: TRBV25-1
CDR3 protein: CASSESTSGGADEQFF
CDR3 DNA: TGTGCCAGCAGTGAATCAACTAGCGGGGGGGCGGATGAGCAGTTCTTC

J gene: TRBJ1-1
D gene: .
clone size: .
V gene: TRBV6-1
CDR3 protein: CASSEGIGSTEAFF
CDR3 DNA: TGTGCCAGCAGTGAAGGCATTGGGTCCACTGAAGCTTTCTTT

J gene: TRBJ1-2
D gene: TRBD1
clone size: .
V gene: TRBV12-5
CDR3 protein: CASYPGQGAKGYTF
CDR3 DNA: TGTGCTAGTTATCCTGGGCAGGGGGCGAAGGGCTACACCTTC

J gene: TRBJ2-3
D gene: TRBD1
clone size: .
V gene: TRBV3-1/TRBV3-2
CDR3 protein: CASSQERQGGDTQYF
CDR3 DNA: TGTGCCAGCAGCCAAGAAAGACAGGGGGGAGATACGCAGTATTTT

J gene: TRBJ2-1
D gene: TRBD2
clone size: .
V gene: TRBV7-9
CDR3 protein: CASSLGERGARGNEQFF
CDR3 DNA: TGTGCCAGCAGCTTAGGGGAGCGGGGGGCCCGAGGTAATGAGCAGTTCTTC

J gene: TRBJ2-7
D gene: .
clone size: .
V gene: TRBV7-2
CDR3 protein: CASSFPSYEQYF
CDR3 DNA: TGTGCCAGCAGCTTTCCTTCCTACGAGCAGTACTTC

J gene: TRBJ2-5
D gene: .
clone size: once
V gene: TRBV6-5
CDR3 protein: CASSYRVETQYF
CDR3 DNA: TGTGCCAGCAGTTACAGGGTTGAGACCCAGTACTTC

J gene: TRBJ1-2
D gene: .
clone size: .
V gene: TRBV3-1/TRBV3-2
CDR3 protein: CASSQGPQLGYGYTF
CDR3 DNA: TGTGCCAGCAGCCAAGGACCCCAATTGGGGTATGGCTACACCTTC

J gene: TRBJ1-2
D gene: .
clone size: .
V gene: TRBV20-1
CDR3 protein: CSAPGGNGYTF
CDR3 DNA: TGCAGTGCCCCGGGAGGCAATGGCTACACCTTC

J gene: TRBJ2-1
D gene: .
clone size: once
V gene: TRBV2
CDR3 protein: CASKGGLANNEQFF
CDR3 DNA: TGTGCCTCTAAGGGGGGACTGGCAAACAATGAGCAGTTCTTC

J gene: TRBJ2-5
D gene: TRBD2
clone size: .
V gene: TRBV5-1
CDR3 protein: CASSGGTSQETQYF
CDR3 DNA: TGCGCCAGCAGCGGGGGGACTAGTCAAGAGACCCAGTACTTC

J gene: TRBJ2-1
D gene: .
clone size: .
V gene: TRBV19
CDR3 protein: CASSIDISEGLGNEQFF
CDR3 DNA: TGTGCCAGTAGTATAGATATATCGGAGGGGCTAGGGAATGAGCAGTTCTTC

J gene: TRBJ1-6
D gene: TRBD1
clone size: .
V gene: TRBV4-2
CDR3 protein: CASSQEVSGGQNSPLHF
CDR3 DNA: TGTGCCAGCAGCCAAGAGGTCTCAGGGGGTCAGAATTCACCCCTCCACTTT

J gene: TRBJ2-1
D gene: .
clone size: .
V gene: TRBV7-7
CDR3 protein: CASRLLREAYNEQFF
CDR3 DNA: TGTGCTAGCAGGTTGTTGAGGGAGGCCTACAATGAGCAGTTCTTC

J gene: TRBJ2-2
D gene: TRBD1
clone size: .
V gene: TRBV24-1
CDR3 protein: CATSETGDTGELFF
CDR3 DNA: TGTGCCACCAGTGAGACAGGGGACACCGGGGAGCTGTTTTTT

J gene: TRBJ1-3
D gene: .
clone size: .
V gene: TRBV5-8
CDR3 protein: CASSQTPRGLSSGNTIYF
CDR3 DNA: TGTGCCAGCAGCCAGACCCCCAGGGGCCTGAGCTCTGGAAACACCATATATTTT

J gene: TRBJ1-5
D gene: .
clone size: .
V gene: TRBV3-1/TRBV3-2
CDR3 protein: CASSQDGGVQPQHF
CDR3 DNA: TGTGCCAGCAGCCAAGATGGAGGGGTCCAGCCCCAGCATTTT

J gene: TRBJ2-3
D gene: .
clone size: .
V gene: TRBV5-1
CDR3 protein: CASRINGGTDTQYF
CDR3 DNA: TGCGCCAGCAGAATCAACGGGGGCACAGATACGCAGTATTTT

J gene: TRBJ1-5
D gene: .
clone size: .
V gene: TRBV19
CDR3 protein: CASRSWGLHQPQHF
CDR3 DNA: TGTGCCAGTAGGTCCTGGGGGCTTCATCAGCCCCAGCATTTT

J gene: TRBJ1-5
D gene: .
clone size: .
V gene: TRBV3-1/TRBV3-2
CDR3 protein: CASSQGVGEGQPQHF
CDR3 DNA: TGTGCCAGCAGCCAGGGAGTCGGGGAAGGACAGCCCCAGCATTTT

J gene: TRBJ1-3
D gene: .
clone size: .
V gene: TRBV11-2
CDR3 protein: CASSSGHSSGNTIYF
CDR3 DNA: TGTGCCAGCAGCTCAGGACACAGCTCTGGAAACACCATATATTTT

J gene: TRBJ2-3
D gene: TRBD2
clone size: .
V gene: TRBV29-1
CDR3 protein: CSVGLAGGSADTQYF
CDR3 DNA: TGCAGCGTTGGGCTAGCGGGGGGGTCGGCAGATACGCAGTATTTT

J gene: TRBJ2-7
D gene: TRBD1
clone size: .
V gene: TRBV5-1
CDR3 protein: CASSLGGTDLYEQYF
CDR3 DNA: TGCGCCAGCAGCTTGGGTGGGACAGACCTCTACGAGCAGTACTTC

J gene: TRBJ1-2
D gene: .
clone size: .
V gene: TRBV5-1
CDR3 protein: CASSWGVAERYTF
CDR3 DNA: TGCGCCAGCAGCTGGGGAGTGGCAGAGCGCTACACCTTC

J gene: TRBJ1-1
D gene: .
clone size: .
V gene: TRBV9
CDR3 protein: CASSASTVNTEAFF
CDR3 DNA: TGTGCCAGCAGCGCGTCGACAGTGAACACTGAAGCTTTCTTT

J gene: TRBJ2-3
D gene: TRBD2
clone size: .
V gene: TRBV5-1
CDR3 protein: CASSLEGLPSTDTQYF
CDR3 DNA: TGCGCCAGCAGCTTGGAGGGACTACCAAGCACAGATACGCAGTATTTT

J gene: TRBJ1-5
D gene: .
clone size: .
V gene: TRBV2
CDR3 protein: CASTPTGMPQHF
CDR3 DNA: TGTGCCAGCACCCCGACCGGAATGCCCCAGCATTTT

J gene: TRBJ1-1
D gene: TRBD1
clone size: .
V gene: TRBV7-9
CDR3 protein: CASSLGDRDDPEAFF
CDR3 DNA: TGTGCCAGCAGCTTAGGGGACAGGGATGACCCTGAAGCTTTCTTT

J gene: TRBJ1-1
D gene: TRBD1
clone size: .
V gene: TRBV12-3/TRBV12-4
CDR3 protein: CAGNRGGDTEAFF
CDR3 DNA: TGTGCCGGGAACAGGGGGGGGGACACTGAAGCTTTCTTT

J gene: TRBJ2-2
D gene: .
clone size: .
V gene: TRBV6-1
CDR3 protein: CASSERQINTGELFF
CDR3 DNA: TGTGCCAGCAGTGAAAGGCAGATCAACACCGGGGAGCTGTTTTTT

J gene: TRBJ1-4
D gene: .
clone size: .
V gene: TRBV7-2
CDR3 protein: CASSLYGGPEKLFF
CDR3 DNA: TGTGCCAGCAGCTTATATGGGGGACCCGAAAAACTGTTTTTT

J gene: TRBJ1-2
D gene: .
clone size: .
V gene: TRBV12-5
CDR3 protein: CASGPRTAYGYTF
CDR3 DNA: TGTGCTAGTGGTCCTCGAACTGCCTATGGCTACACCTTC

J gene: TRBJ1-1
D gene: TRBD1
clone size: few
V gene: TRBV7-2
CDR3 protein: CASSLVGTGRTEAFF
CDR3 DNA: TGTGCCAGCAGCTTAGTCGGGACAGGGAGGACTGAAGCTTTCTTT

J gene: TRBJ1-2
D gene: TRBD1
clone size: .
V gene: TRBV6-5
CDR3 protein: CASSLTGGGGYTF
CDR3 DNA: TGTGCCAGCAGTCTTACAGGGGGCGGAGGCTACACCTTC

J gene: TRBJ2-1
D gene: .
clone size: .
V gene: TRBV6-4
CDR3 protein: CASSITGPGNEQFF
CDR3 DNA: TGTGCCAGCAGTATAACGGGTCCAGGCAATGAGCAGTTCTTC

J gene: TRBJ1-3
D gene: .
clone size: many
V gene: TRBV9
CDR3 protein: CASSVDYSGNTIYF
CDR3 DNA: TGTGCCAGCAGCGTAGACTACTCTGGAAACACCATATATTTT

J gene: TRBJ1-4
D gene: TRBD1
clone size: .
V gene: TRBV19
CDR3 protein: CASSSVQGAPNEKLFF
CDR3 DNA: TGTGCCAGTAGCTCTGTTCAGGGGGCTCCTAATGAAAAACTGTTTTTT

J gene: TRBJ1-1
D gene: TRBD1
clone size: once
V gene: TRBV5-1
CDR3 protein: CASSGTGWVTEAFF
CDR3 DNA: TGCGCCAGCAGCGGGACAGGGTGGGTCACTGAAGCTTTCTTT

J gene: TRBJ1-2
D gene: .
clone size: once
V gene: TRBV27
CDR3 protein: CASSSLGGAANYGYTF
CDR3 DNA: TGTGCCAGCAGTTCCCTGGGGGGGGCTGCTAACTATGGCTACACCTTC

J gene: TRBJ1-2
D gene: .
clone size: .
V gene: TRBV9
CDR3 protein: CASSVDRDSLYGYTF
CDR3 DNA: TGTGCCAGCAGCGTAGACCGGGACTCACTCTATGGCTACACCTTC

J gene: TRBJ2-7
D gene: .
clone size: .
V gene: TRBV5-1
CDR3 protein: CASSLASQQNTYEQYF
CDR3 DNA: TGCGCCAGCAGCTTGGCCAGTCAACAGAATACCTACGAGCAGTACTTC

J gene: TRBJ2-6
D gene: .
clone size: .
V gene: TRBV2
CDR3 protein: CASRGLSGANVLTF
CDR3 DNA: TGTGCCAGCAGAGGGTTGTCTGGGGCCAACGTCCTGACTTTC

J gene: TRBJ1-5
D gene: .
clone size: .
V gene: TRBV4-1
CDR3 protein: CASSQGADNQPQHF
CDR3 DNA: TGCGCCAGCAGCCAAGGGGCAGATAATCAGCCCCAGCATTTT

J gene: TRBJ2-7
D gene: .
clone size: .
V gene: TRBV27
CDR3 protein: CASGRGDYEQYF
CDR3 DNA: TGTGCCAGCGGCAGGGGAGACTACGAGCAGTACTTC

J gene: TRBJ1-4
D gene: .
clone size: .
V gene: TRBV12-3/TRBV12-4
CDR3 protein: CASRRDVGEKLFF
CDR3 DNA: TGTGCCAGCAGGCGGGACGTCGGAGAAAAACTGTTTTTT

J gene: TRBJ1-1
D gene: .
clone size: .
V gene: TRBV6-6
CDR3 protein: CASNEQVTEAFF
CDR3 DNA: TGTGCCAGCAACGAACAAGTCACTGAAGCTTTCTTT

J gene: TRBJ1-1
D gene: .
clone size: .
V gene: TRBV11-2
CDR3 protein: CASSSRDGLNTEAFF
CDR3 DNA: TGTGCCAGCAGCTCCCGGGACGGATTGAACACTGAAGCTTTCTTT

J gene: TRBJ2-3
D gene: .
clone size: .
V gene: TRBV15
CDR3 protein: CATSRDRGAGGTDTQYF
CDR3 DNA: TGTGCCACCAGCAGAGATCGGGGGGCAGGAGGTACAGATACGCAGTATTTT

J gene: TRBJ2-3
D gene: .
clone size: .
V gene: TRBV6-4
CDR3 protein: CASSDEAGSSTDTQYF
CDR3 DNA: TGTGCCAGCAGTGACGAGGCGGGGTCTAGCACAGATACGCAGTATTTT

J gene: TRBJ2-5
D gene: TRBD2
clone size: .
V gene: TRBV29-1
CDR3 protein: CSVASRGGTQETQYF
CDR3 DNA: TGCAGCGTTGCAAGTCGGGGGGGAACCCAAGAGACCCAGTACTTC

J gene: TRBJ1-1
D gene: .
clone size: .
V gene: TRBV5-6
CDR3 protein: CASSPGGVRAFF
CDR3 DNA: TGTGCCAGCAGCCCCGGGGGGGTTAGAGCTTTCTTT

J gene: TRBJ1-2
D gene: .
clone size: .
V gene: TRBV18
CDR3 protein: CASSPSSARGSSGWGGYTF
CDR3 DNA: TGTGCCAGCTCACCCTCTAGCGCAAGGGGTTCGTCCGGATGGGGTGGCTACACCTTC

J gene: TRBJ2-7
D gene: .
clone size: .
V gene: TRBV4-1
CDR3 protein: CASSQDKDFYEQYF
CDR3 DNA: TGCGCCAGCAGCCAAGATAAGGACTTCTACGAGCAGTACTTC

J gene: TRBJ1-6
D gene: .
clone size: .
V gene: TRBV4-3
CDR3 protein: CASARAQGNSPLHF
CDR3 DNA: TGCGCCAGCGCCAGAGCCCAGGGTAATTCACCCCTCCACTTT

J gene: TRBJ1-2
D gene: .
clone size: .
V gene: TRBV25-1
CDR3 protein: CASRGVAQGDNYGYTF
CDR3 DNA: TGTGCCAGCAGGGGGGTGGCCCAGGGAGATAACTATGGCTACACCTTC

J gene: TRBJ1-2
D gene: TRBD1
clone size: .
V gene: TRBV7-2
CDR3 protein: CASSLSLHRQGYGYTF
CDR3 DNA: TGTGCCAGCAGCTTATCTTTGCACCGACAGGGATATGGCTACACCTTC